This record covers a single T cell receptor beta chain. The data were obtained in a study of blood T cell repertoires in COVID-19. Study context: The origin of the acute and convalescent COVID-19 samples was the United States, Italy and Spain. T cells, B-cell-depleted T cells, or PBMCs provided the cDNA or gDNA that served as material.

The repertoire was sequenced with immunoSEQ multiplex PCR; TCRdb's copy has only in-frame clones and lacks some. The sample gives approximately 110,000 clones, approximately 81% of which show up once; around 2.2% is in the top ten. The specimen was peripheral blood. This TCR was sampled from a human donor in a cohort sampled during active COVID-19.

CDR3 sequence: CASSLRPGQGYEQYF. CDR3 DNA: TGTGCCAGCAGCTTAAGGCCGGGACAGGGTTACGAGCAGTACTTC. The J gene is TRBJ2-7, the V gene TRBV7-3, with TRBD1 matching 9 bases. CDR3 length: 15 residues. The trim removed 1 base at V and 4 bases at J, leaving 5 bases unmatched. The germline CDR1 and CDR2 sequences are SGHTA and FQGTGA.